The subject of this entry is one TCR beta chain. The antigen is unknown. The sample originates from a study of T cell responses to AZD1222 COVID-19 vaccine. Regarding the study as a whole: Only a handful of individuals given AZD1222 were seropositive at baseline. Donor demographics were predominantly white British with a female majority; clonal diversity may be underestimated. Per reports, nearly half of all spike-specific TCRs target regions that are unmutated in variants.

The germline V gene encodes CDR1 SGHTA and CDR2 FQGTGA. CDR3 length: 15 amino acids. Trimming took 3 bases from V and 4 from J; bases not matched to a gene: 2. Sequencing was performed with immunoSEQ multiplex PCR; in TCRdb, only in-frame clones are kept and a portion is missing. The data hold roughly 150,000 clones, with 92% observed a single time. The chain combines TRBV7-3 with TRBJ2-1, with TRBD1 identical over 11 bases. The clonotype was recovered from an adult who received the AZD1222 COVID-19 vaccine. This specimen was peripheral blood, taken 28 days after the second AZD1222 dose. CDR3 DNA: TGTGCCAGCAGCTTGGGACAGGGGGTATACAATGAGCAGTTCTTC. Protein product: CASSLGQGVYNEQFF.